Following are 9 T cell receptor beta chains from one sample sequenced in a study of blood T cell repertoires in COVID-19. Generated by immunoSEQ multiplex PCR, the TCRdb table keeps only in-frame clones and is missing some. The sample carries 100,000 to 150,000 clones, around 88% recorded once. Sequencing input: peripheral blood. The receptors shown here come from a man aged 50 to 60 with acute or convalescent COVID-19.

The gene calls are TRBV29-1 and TRBJ1-3; D is perhaps TRBD1 (6 bases). The germline V gene encodes CDR1 SQVTM and CDR2 ANQGSEA. V gave up 7 bases and J gave up 8 bases, with 21 bases separating them. This CDR3 region has 14 residues. CDR3 amino acids: CSALDTGSQDTIYF. The CDR3 DNA reads as TGCAGCGCCCTGGACACAGGGTCTCAGGACACCATATATTTT.

This chain joins TRBV19 and TRBJ2-7; the match to TRBD2 covers 12 bases. Trimming at V came to 8 bases and at J to 4 bases, leaving 9 bases not matched to a gene. The V gene's germline CDR1 is LNHDA and CDR2 SQIVND (reference sequence). The CDR3 is 15 amino acids. The DNA for the CDR3 is TGTGCCAGTCGGCCTTCTAGCGGGGGGGTGTACGAGCAGTACTTC. Translating gives CASRPSSGGVYEQYF.

CDR3 region: CASSERGLNGELFF. In nucleotides, the CDR3 is TGTGCCAGCAGCGAGAGGGGGCTGAACGGGGAGCTGTTTTTT. The chain combines TRBV7-3 with TRBJ2-2; 7 positions match TRBD1. With 5 bases clipped from V and 7 bases from J, the junction kept 7 bases outside the gene matches. The CDR3 consists of 14 residues. In germline, CDR1 is SGHTA, CDR2 FQGTGA.

CDR3 DNA sequence: TGTGCCAGCAGTTACCCAGGGGACTCTGGAAACACCATATATTTT. Protein: CASSYPGDSGNTIYF. This chain joins TRBV6-6 and TRBJ1-3, with D perhaps TRBD1 (6 bases). V gave up 2 bases and J gave up 0 bases, with 8 bases separating them. This CDR3 comprises 15 residues. The germline V gene encodes CDR1 MNHNY and CDR2 SVGAGI (reference sequence).

This chain joins TRBV10-3 and TRBJ2-3, with D possibly matching TRBD2 (5 bases). Trimming took 5 bases from V and 4 from J, leaving 16 bases between them. The CDR3 consists of 15 residues. CDR1 is ENHRY and CDR2 is SYGVKD in the germline V gene. In nucleotides, the CDR3 is TGTGCCATCAGTCCCCGGGGAGACCCCCCAGATACGCAGTATTTT. It codes for CAISPRGDPPDTQYF.

This chain connects TRBV5-4 to TRBJ2-2, with 13 bases matching TRBD2. Germline assignment: CDR1 SGHNT and CDR2 YYREEE (reference sequence). The CDR3 runs 15 residues. J was trimmed by 5 bases and V by 4 bases; bases with no gene match: 2. CDR3 nucleotide sequence: TGTGCCAGCAGCCCGGGACTAGCGGGAACCGGGGAGCTGTTTTTT. It specifies CASSPGLAGTGELFF. Full variable domain (remainder filled in from reference TRBV5-4 and TRBJ2-2): ETGVTQSPTHLIKTRGQQVTLRCSSQSGHNTVSWYQQALGQGPQFIFQYYREEENGRGNFPPRFSGLQFPNYSSELNVNALELDDSALYLCASSPGLAGTGELFFGEGSRLTVL.

The table lists this clone with a count of one. The rearrangement joins TRBV19 to TRBJ2-5, with a tentative D call TRBD1 (5 bases). This CDR3 is 13 amino acids long. CDR1 is LNHDA and CDR2 is SQIVND in the germline V gene (reference sequence). Between the trimmed V and J ends, which lost 4 bases and 0 bases, there was a span of 6 bases. CDR3 amino acids: CASSTTDQETQYF. In DNA form, the CDR3 reads TGTGCCAGTAGTACGACAGACCAAGAGACCCAGTACTTC.

The chain employs TRBV18 and TRBJ2-1, with a possible D match to TRBD2 (5 bases). This CDR3 comprises 14 residues. Germline V gives CDR1 KGHSH, CDR2 LQKENI. V gave up 5 bases and J gave up 2 bases, with 10 bases separating them. In DNA form, the CDR3 reads TGTGCCAGCTCAAGGGTGGGAGCCTACAATGAGCAGTTCTTC. This encodes CASSRVGAYNEQFF.

The chain joins TRBV28 to TRBJ1-5; 9 bases match TRBD1. The CDR3 runs 16 residues. Trimming cost V 8 bases and J 0 bases; bases outside gene matches: 8. Per the germline V gene, CDR1 is MDHEN and CDR2 is SYDVKM. CDR3 residues: CASLTGTGYSNQPQHF. CDR3 nucleotide sequence: TGTGCCAGCCTTACCGGGACAGGGTATAGCAATCAGCCCCAGCATTTT. The full variable domain, in which reference TRBV28 and TRBJ1-5 provide the parts outside the CDR3, is DVKVTQSSRYLVKRTGEKVFLECVQDMDHENMFWYRQDPGLGLRLIYFSYDVKMKEKGDIPEGYSVSREKKERFSLILESASTNQTSMYLCASLTGTGYSNQPQHFGDGTRLSIL.